Each of the 26 T cell receptor beta chains below was sequenced from the same sample in a study of T cell clones after liver transplantation. The table came from immunoSEQ multiplex PCR; TCRdb's copy has only in-frame clones and leaves some out. The sample carries more than 95,000 clones, more than 75% recorded once. Specimen: CD4+ T cells from blood, collected before liver transplant. The receptors derive from a human donor who received a liver transplant.

This sequence joins TRBV19 and TRBJ1-1; 8 bases agree with TRBD1. From germline, CDR1 is LNHDA and CDR2 SQIVND (reference sequence). V lost 5 bases, J lost 0 bases, and 2 bases stayed unmatched. The CDR3 runs to 14 residues. The CDR3 sequence is CASSGQGLNTEAFF. The CDR3 DNA reads as TGTGCCAGTAGTGGACAGGGCTTGAACACTGAAGCTTTCTTT.

The gene calls are TRBV25-1 and TRBJ2-7, with unresolved D. The V and J ends lost 3 bases and 2 bases respectively, with 11 bases between them. CDR1 and CDR2 from the germline V gene are MGHDK and SYGVNS. This CDR3 comprises 14 residues. The CDR3: CASSDPRHPYEQYF. The CDR3 DNA sequence: TGTGCCAGCAGTGACCCGAGACATCCCTACGAGCAGTACTTC.

The chain has TRBV28 and TRBJ1-2; D gene uncertain. Trimming shortened V by 8 bases and J by 0 bases, and 4 bases separated the two germline ends. Germline V gene lookup returns CDR1 MDHEN and CDR2 SYDVKM. The CDR3 spans 11 residues. This CDR3 reads CASASNYGYTF. For the CDR3, the DNA is TGTGCCAGCGCCTCTAACTATGGCTACACCTTC.

The chain carries TRBV5-4 and TRBJ1-6; tentative D call: TRBD1 (6 bases). The length of the CDR3 is 15 residues. V was cut by 5 bases and J by 7 bases, with 16 bases left in between. The germline gives CDR1 SGHNT, CDR2 YYREEE (reference sequence). The CDR3 region is CASRQNGQLNSPLHF. Written as DNA, the CDR3 is TGTGCCAGCAGACAAAACGGACAGTTGAATTCACCCCTCCACTTT.

The chain recombines TRBV7-2 with TRBJ2-1; TRBD2 matches 10 bases. This CDR3 has 16 amino acids. The J segment lost 7 bases and the V segment lost 1 base, leaving 7 bases of the junction unmatched. The V gene's germline CDR1 is SGHTA and CDR2 FQGNSA. The CDR3 sequence is CASSLGTSGVQNEQFF. CDR3 DNA sequence: TGTGCCAGCAGCTTAGGGACTAGCGGAGTCCAGAATGAGCAGTTCTTC.

The chain has TRBV28 and TRBJ1-5; D unresolved. The ends were cut back, 8 bases at V and 5 bases at J, with 10 bases in the middle. Germline CDR1 MDHEN, CDR2 SYDVKM. The CDR3 length is 12 residues. The CDR3 sequence: CASGLLHQPQHF. The DNA for the CDR3 is TGTGCCAGCGGGCTTCTTCATCAGCCCCAGCATTTT.

The chain employs TRBV18 and TRBJ1-2; D is unresolved. The CDR3 is made up of 16 amino acids. With 2 bases removed from V and 2 bases from J, the gap between germline ends came to 15 bases. Germline CDR1 reads KGHSH; CDR2 reads LQKENI. The CDR3 is CASSPMETSQNYGYTF. The DNA of the CDR3 is TGTGCCAGCTCACCAATGGAGACGTCCCAGAACTATGGCTACACCTTC.

The DNA for the CDR3 is TGTGCCAGCAGCCAACAACTTAGCGGGGGGACAGATACGCAGTATTTT. It is translated as CASSQQLSGGTDTQYF. The chain combines TRBV4-2 with TRBJ2-3, with 10 bases lining up with TRBD2. The CDR3 has 16 amino acids. J lost 3 bases, V lost 2 bases, and 5 bases had no gene match. In germline, CDR1 is LGHNA, CDR2 YNFKEQ.

This sequence joins TRBV5-1 and TRBJ2-1; 8 nucleotides align to TRBD2. Germline assignment: CDR1 SGHRS and CDR2 YFSETQ. The CDR3 has 16 residues. V shed 0 bases, J shed 7 bases, and the junction held 9 bases outside the gene matches. The CDR3 loop reads CASSLGVGAGANEQFF. CDR3 nucleotide sequence: TGCGCCAGCAGCTTGGGGGTGGGAGCGGGAGCGAATGAGCAGTTCTTC.

The CDR3 is CASSASGRRETQYF. As DNA, the CDR3 is TGCGCCAGCAGTGCTAGCGGAAGAAGGGAGACCCAGTACTTC. The rearrangement links TRBV10-1 to TRBJ2-5; TRBD2 matches 7 bases. V was clipped by 4 bases and J by 5 bases; unmatched bases: 7. Germline V lookup: CDR1 WNHNN, CDR2 SYGVQD (reference sequence). This CDR3 comprises 14 residues.

V gene TRBV7-9 combines with J gene TRBJ2-5, with 7 bases aligning to TRBD1. The germline V gene encodes CDR1 SEHNR and CDR2 FQNEAQ (reference sequence). V shed 6 bases, J shed 5 bases, and the junction held 9 bases outside the gene matches. The CDR3 runs to 14 residues. CDR3 DNA: TGTGCCAGCAGGCTACAGGGGTCGGGGGAGACCCAGTACTTC. Its translation is CASRLQGSGETQYF.

This chain joins TRBV30 and TRBJ1-1; the D gene is possibly TRBD1 (5 bases). Germline V CDR1 and CDR2: GTSNPN, SVGIG (reference sequence). V lost 5 bases and J 9 bases, leaving 19 bases between the germline ends. The CDR3 contains 13 residues. CDR3 protein: CAWGGIAGAQAFF. The CDR3 bases are TGTGCCTGGGGGGGTATAGCCGGGGCTCAAGCTTTCTTT.

The chain combines TRBV6-5 with TRBJ2-7; TRBD1 matches 7 bases. The CDR3 runs to 12 residues. The trim removed 8 bases at V and 9 bases at J, leaving 10 bases unmatched. Germline V gene sequence: CDR1 MNHEY, CDR2 SVGAGI. As DNA, the CDR3 is TGTGCCAGCGGGACAGCCTTAGGGGGGCAGTACTTC. Its protein is CASGTALGGQYF.

The chain recombines TRBV7-2 with TRBJ2-7; TRBD2 matches 13 bases. Germline CDR1 reads SGHTA; CDR2 reads FQGNSA. The length of the CDR3 is 17 residues. The ends lost 1 base at V and 1 base at J; junction bases unmatched: 4. The CDR3 DNA follows: TGTGCCAGCAGCTTAGTTGGGACTAGCGGGACTTCCTACGAGCAGTACTTC. It codes for CASSLVGTSGTSYEQYF.

This clone was counted between two and nine times. As DNA, the CDR3 is TGTGCCAGCAGCTCTGACGGCCTCTCGGCACCCCTCCACTTT. The encoded protein is CASSSDGLSAPLHF. V and J are TRBV7-2 and TRBJ1-6; D call uncertain. Germline V lookup: CDR1 SGHTA, CDR2 FQGNSA. The CDR3 is made up of 14 amino acids. Between the trimmed V and J ends, which lost 4 bases and 11 bases, there was a span of 15 bases.

V is TRBV19 and J is TRBJ2-5, with TRBD1 as a possible D gene (7 bases). Trimming removed 7 bases from V and 5 bases from J, with 23 bases in between. This CDR3 region has 16 residues. Germline V gene lookup returns CDR1 LNHDA and CDR2 SQIVND (reference sequence). The CDR3 bases are TGTGCCAGTAATTCAAACAGGGGAGGAGGGTCTGAGACCCAGTACTTC. Translation gives CASNSNRGGGSETQYF.

This clone has just one count. The chain recombines TRBV5-1 with TRBJ2-1; 8 nucleotides agree with TRBD1. From germline, CDR1 is SGHRS and CDR2 YFSETQ. Losses at the gene ends were 7 bases for V and 7 bases for J; bases not matched to a gene: 13. CDR3 length: 15 amino acids. CDR3: CASSRQGIEGNEQFF. CDR3 nucleotide sequence: TGCGCCAGCTCCCGACAGGGGATCGAAGGGAATGAGCAGTTCTTC.

The chain recombines TRBV29-1 with TRBJ2-5; D is perhaps TRBD1 (6 bases). The V and J ends lost 4 bases and 4 bases respectively, with 10 bases between them. CDR1 is SQVTM, CDR2 ANQGSEA, per germline. The CDR3 spans 12 residues. CDR3 in amino acids: CSVAQGRETQYF. CDR3 nucleotide sequence: TGCAGCGTTGCCCAGGGGAGAGAGACCCAGTACTTC.

The V gene is TRBV30, the J gene TRBJ1-5; 8 bases are shared with TRBD1. From germline, CDR1 is GTSNPN and CDR2 SVGIG (reference sequence). The V segment lost 5 bases and the J segment 11 bases; nucleotides outside the gene matches: 20. There are 16 residues in the CDR3. The CDR3 loop reads CAWGTGGPNPIKSQHF. The CDR3 coding sequence is TGTGCCTGGGGGACAGGAGGCCCCAACCCAATCAAGTCCCAGCATTTT.

The V call is TRBV7-8, the J call TRBJ1-5; 7 bases are a match to TRBD1. Germline V gene sequence: CDR1 SGHVS, CDR2 FQNEAQ. The CDR3 is 16 amino acids. V dropped 4 bases and J dropped 4; count of bases not matched to a gene: 10. The CDR3 nucleotides are TGTGCCAGCAGCTCTCCTGAGGGGGCTCCTAATCAGCCCCAGCATTTT. Encoded protein: CASSSPEGAPNQPQHF.

The chain joins TRBV10-3 to TRBJ2-7, with D perhaps being TRBD1 or TRBD2 (5 bases each). CDR1 is ENHRY and CDR2 is SYGVKD in the germline V gene. V lost 3 bases, J lost 6 bases, and 18 bases lay in between. The CDR3 consists of 15 residues. DNA of the CDR3: TGTGCCATCAGTGAATCGGGACGGACCACGGGCGAGCAGTACTTC. Its protein is CAISESGRTTGEQYF.

The rearrangement uses TRBV2 and TRBJ1-1; D unresolved. The length of the CDR3 is 15 residues. The V gene lost 7 bases and the J gene lost 2 bases, with 17 bases spanning the gap. Germline V gene data show CDR1 as SNHLY and CDR2 as FYNNEI. CDR3 coding DNA: TGTGCCAGCATCTTAGGCAGGCCAATAAACACTGAAGCTTTCTTT. This codes for CASILGRPINTEAFF.

The gene calls are TRBV4-2 and TRBJ1-1, with 8 bases fitting TRBD1. V lost 1 base to trimming and J lost 12 bases; unmatched junction nucleotides: 10. The CDR3 is made up of 14 amino acids. CDR1 LGHNA and CDR2 YNFKEQ come from the germline V gene. CDR3 sequence reads: CASSQAALQGESFF. The DNA for the CDR3 is TGTGCCAGCAGCCAAGCGGCCCTACAGGGGGAGTCTTTCTTT.

The rearrangement joins TRBV7-6 to TRBJ2-7; TRBD2 agrees at 7 bases. CDR1 and CDR2 (germline): SGHVS, FNYEAQ. The CDR3 runs to 15 residues. After removal of 5 bases from V and 4 bases from J, the junction contained 11 bases not matched to a gene. CDR3 sequence: CASSPGGDFPYEQYF. The CDR3 DNA sequence: TGTGCCAGCAGCCCGGGGGGAGACTTTCCATACGAGCAGTACTTC.

This clone was seen once. The J gene is TRBJ2-1, the V gene TRBV19; D not resolved. The CDR3 sequence is 15 residues long. V shed 3 bases and J shed 2 bases, with 11 bases lying between them. CDR1 and CDR2 from the germline V gene are LNHDA and SQIVND (reference sequence). The CDR3 loop is CASSMGAEPYNEQFF. Written as DNA, the CDR3 is TGTGCCAGTAGTATGGGTGCGGAACCCTACAATGAGCAGTTCTTC.

The CDR3, as DNA: TGCGCCAGCAGCTCGGGGACAGGGTTTAATGAAAAACTGTTTTTT. It codes for CASSSGTGFNEKLFF. The gene calls are TRBV5-1 and TRBJ1-4; 9 bases fit TRBD1. Germline CDR1 SGHRS, CDR2 YFSETQ. With 3 bases clipped from V and 4 bases from J, the junction kept 4 bases outside the gene matches. CDR3 length: 15 residues.